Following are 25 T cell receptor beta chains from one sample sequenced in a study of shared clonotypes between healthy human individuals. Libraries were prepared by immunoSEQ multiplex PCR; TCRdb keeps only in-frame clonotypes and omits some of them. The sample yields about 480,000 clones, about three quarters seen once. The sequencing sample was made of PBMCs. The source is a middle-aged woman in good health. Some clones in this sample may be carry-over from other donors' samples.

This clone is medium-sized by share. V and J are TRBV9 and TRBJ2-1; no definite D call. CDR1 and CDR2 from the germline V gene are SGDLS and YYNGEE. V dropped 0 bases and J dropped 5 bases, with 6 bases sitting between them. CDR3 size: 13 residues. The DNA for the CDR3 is TGTGCCAGCAGCGTAGGCGTCAACAATGAGCAGTTCTTC. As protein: CASSVGVNNEQFF.

CDR3 sequence reads: CASSIRQPPNEQFF. The CDR3 bases are TGTGCCAGTAGTATTCGACAGCCGCCCAATGAGCAGTTCTTC. V usage is TRBV19 and J usage is TRBJ2-1, with D possibly being TRBD1 (5 bases). The CDR3 runs to 14 residues. V lost 3 bases and J lost 6, with 12 bases in between. CDR1 and CDR2 (germline): LNHDA, SQIVND (reference sequence).

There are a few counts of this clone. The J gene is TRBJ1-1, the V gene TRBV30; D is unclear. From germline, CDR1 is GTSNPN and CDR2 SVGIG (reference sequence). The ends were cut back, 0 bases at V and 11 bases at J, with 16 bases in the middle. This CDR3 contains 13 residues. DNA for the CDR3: TGTGCCTGGAGTGTACGCGGGAGGGTTACGGCTTTCTTT. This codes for CAWSVRGRVTAFF.

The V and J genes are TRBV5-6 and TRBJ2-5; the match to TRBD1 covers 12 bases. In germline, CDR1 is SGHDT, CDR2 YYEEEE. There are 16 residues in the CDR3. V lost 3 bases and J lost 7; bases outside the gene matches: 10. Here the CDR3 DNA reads TGTGCCAGCAGCTCCACGGGGGACAGGGGGCCGGGGACCCAGTACTTC. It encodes CASSSTGDRGPGTQYF.

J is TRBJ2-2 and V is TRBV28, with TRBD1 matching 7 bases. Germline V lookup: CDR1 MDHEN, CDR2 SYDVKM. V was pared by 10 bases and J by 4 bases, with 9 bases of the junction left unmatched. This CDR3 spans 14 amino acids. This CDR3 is CATLTGSGTGELFF. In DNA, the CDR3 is TGTGCCACTCTGACAGGGTCGGGCACCGGGGAGCTGTTTTTT.

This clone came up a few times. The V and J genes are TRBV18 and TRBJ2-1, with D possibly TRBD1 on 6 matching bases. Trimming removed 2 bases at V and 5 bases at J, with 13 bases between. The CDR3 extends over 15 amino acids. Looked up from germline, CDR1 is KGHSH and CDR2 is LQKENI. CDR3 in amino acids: CASSPGSDRNNEQFF. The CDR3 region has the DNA TGTGCCAGCTCACCAGGGTCGGACAGAAACAATGAGCAGTTCTTC.

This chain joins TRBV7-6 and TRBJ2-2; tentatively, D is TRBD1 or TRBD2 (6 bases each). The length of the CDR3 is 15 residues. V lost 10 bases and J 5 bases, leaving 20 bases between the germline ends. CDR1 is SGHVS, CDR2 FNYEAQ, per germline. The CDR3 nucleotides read TGTGCCACCAGAGTGGGGGGCACGTGGACCGGGGAGCTGTTTTTT. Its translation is CATRVGGTWTGELFF.

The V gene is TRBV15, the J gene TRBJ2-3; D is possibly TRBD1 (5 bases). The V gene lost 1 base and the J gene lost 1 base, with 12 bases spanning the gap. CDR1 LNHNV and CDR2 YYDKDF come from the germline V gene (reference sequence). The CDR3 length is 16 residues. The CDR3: CATSRVGASRTDTQYF. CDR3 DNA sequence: TGTGCCACCAGCAGAGTTGGGGCGAGCCGCACAGATACGCAGTATTTT.

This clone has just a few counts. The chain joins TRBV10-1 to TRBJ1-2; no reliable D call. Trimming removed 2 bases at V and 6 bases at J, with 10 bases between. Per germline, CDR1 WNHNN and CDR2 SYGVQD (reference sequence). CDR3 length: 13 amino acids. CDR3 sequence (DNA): TGCGCCAGCAGTGAGCATAGGGAGGATGGCTACACCTTC. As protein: CASSEHREDGYTF.

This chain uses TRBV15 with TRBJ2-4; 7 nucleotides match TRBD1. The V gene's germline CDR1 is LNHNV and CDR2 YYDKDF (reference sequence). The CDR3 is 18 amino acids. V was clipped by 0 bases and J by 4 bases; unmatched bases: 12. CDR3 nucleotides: TGTGCCACCAGCAGAGAGGGTGGGCCCACAGGGGTAAAAAACATTCAGTACTTC. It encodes CATSREGGPTGVKNIQYF.

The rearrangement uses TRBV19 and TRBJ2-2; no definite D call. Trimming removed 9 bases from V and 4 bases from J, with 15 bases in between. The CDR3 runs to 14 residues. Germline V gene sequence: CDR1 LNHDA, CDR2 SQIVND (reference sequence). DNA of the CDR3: TGTGCCAGCCGTGGCATCCAGGCCACCGGGGAGCTGTTTTTT. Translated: CASRGIQATGELFF.

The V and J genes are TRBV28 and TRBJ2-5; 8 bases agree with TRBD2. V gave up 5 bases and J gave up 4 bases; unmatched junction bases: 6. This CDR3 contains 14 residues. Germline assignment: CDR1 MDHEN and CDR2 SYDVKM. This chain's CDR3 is CASSPQLAGETQYF. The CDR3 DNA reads TGTGCCAGCAGTCCTCAGCTAGCGGGAGAGACCCAGTACTTC.

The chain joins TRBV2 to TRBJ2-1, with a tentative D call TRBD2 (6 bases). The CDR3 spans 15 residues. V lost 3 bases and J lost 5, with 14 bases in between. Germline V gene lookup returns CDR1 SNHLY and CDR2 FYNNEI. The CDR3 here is CASSETGVRDNEQFF. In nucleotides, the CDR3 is TGTGCCAGCAGTGAGACGGGAGTTAGGGACAATGAGCAGTTCTTC. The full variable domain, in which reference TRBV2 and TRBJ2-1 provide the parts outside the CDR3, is EPEVTQTPSHQVTQMGQEVILRCVPISNHLYFYWYRQILGQKVEFLVSFYNNEISEKSEIFDDQFSVERPDGSNFTLKIRSTKLEDSAMYFCASSETGVRDNEQFFGPGTRLTVL.

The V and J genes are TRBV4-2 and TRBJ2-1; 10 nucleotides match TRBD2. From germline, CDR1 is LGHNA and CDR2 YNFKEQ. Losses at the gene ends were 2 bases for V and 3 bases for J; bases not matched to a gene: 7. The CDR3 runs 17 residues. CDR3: CASSQITGTSVYNEQFF. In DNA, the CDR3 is TGTGCCAGCAGCCAAATTACCGGGACTAGCGTCTACAATGAGCAGTTCTTC.

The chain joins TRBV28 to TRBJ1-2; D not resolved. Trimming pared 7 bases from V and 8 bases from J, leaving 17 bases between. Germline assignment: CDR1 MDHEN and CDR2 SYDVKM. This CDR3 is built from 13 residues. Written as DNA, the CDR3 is TGTGCCAGCACCCAAGTAAACCAGGAGGGCTACACCTTC. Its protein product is CASTQVNQEGYTF.

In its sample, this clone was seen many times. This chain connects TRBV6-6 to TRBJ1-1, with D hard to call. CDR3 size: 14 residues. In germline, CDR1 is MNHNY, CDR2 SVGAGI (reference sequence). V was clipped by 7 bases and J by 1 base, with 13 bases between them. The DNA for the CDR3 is TGTGCCAGCACCTACGATGAGGGGAACACTGAAGCTTTCTTT. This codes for CASTYDEGNTEAFF.

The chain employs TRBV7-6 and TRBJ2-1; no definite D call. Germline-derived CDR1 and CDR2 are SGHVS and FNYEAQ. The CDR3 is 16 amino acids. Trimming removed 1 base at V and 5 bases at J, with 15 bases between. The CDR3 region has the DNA TGTGCCAGCAGCTTAGGGGCAGCTCTCCCCCACAATGAGCAGTTCTTC. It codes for CASSLGAALPHNEQFF.

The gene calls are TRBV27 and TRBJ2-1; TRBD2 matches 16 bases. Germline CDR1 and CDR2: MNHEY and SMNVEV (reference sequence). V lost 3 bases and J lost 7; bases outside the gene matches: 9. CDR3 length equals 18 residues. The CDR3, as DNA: TGTGCCAGCAGTTTGCAAAAGGGACTAGCGGGAGGGGGGAATGAGCAGTTCTTC. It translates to CASSLQKGLAGGGNEQFF.

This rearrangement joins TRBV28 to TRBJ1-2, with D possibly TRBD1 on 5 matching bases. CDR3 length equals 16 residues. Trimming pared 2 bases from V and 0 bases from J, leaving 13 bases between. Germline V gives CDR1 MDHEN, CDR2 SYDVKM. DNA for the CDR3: TGTGCCAGCAGTTTAGGGGACGGTAGCCCTAACTATGGCTACACCTTC. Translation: CASSLGDGSPNYGYTF.

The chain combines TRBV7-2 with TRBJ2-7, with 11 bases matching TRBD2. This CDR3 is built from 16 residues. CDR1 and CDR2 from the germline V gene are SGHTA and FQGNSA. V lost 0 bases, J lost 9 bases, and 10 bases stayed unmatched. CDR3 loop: CASSLALLAGGPGQYF. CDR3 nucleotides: TGTGCCAGCAGCTTAGCGCTATTAGCGGGAGGGCCAGGGCAGTACTTC.

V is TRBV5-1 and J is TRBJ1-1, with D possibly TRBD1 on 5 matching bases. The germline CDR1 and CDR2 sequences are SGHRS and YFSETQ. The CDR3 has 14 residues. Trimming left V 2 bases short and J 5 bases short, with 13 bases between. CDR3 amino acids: CASSFSLGVTEAFF. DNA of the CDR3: TGCGCCAGCAGCTTCAGCTTGGGGGTTACTGAAGCTTTCTTT.

Here the CDR3 reads CASTLFHGGSSYEQYF. The CDR3 DNA reads TGTGCCAGTACCCTCTTCCATGGGGGGAGCTCCTACGAGCAGTACTTC. This chain joins TRBV19 and TRBJ2-7; possibly TRBD2 for D (6 bases). Trimming removed 7 bases from V and 0 bases from J, with 19 bases in between. The CDR3 totals 16 residues. Germline CDR1 reads LNHDA; CDR2 reads SQIVND (reference sequence).

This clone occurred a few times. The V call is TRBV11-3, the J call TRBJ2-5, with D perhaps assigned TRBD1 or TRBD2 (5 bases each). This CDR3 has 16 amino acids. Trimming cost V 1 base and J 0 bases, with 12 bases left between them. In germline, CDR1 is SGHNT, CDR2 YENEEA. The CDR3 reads CASSLGGMGDQETQYF. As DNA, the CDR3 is TGTGCCAGCAGCTTAGGGGGAATGGGGGACCAAGAGACCCAGTACTTC.

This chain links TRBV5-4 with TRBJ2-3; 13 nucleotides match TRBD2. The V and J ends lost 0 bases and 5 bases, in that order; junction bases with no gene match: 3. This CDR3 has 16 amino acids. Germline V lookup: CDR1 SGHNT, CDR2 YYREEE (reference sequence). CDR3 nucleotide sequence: TGTGCCAGCAGCTTGGGGACTAGCGGGAGCTTAGATACGCAGTATTTT. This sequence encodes CASSLGTSGSLDTQYF.

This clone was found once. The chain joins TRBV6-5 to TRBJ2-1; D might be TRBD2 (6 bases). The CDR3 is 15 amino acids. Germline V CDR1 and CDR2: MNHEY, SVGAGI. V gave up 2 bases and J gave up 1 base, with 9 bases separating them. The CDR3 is CASSYHGRSYNEQFF. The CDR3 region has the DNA TGTGCCAGCAGTTACCACGGGAGATCCTACAATGAGCAGTTCTTC.